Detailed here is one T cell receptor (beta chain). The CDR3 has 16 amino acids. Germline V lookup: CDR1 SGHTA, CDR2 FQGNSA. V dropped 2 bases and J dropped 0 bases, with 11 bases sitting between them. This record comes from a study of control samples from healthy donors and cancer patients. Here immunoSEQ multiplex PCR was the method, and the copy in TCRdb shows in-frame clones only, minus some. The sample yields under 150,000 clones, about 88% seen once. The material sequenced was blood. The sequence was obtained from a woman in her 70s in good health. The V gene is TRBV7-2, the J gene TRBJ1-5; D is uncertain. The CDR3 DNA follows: TGTGCCAGCAGCTTACGGGCAGGCCTTAGCAATCAGCCCCAGCATTTT. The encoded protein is CASSLRAGLSNQPQHF.